Presented here are 31 T cell receptor beta chains from one specimen sequenced in a study of human T cells and chemical hapten exposure. TCRdb reprocessed the RACE reads via MiXCR and lists one record per CDR3 protein. Of about 57,000 distinct CDR3 sequences in the sample, roughly a tenth were seen once. Time point in this sample: patch test 1, 2 weeks after DPC sensitization. The treatment denotes: therapeutic diphenylcyclopropenone sensitization with weekly scalp DPC. The specimen comprised whole blood, sampled in connection with sensitization to the hapten diphenylcyclopropenone (DPC). These receptors were taken from a woman aged 40 to 50 with alopecia areata. Some clones in this sample may be carry-over from other donors' samples.

The chain uses TRBV20-1 and TRBJ2-4; D is uncertain. Trimming removed 0 bases at V and 0 bases at J, with 3 bases between. Per germline, CDR1 DFQATT and CDR2 SNEGSKA (reference sequence). This CDR3 is built from 13 residues. The CDR3 loop is CSARDLAKNIQYF. The CDR3 DNA follows: TGCAGTGCTAGAGATCTAGCCAAAAACATTCAGTACTTC.

The gene calls are TRBV4-1 and TRBJ1-3; 8 positions match TRBD1. Germline values: CDR1 MGHRA, CDR2 YSYEKL. The CDR3 loop spans 15 amino acids. V lost 4 bases and J lost 1; bases outside the gene matches: 3. In DNA form, the CDR3 reads TGCGCCAGCAGCCCTACAGGGGGGTCTGGAAACACCATATATTTT. Protein: CASSPTGGSGNTIYF.

This clonotype has ten or more counts. The chain couples TRBV27 to TRBJ1-1, with unresolved D. The CDR3 runs 14 residues. With 0 bases removed from V and 3 bases from J, the gap between germline ends came to 8 bases. CDR1 is MNHEY and CDR2 is SMNVEV in the germline V gene (reference sequence). CDR3 coding DNA: TGTGCCAGCAGTTTATCCCCTCTTCACACTGAAGCTTTCTTT. This gives the protein CASSLSPLHTEAFF.

This clonotype was counted at least ten times. This rearrangement joins TRBV6-1 to TRBJ1-5; the D is unclear. Trimming shortened V by 0 bases and J by 1 base, and 4 bases separated the two germline ends. CDR1 MNHNS and CDR2 SASEGT come from the germline V gene. The CDR3 extends over 14 amino acids. CDR3 sequence (DNA): TGTGCCAGCAGTGAAGCGGCCAGCAATCAGCCCCAGCATTTT. It encodes CASSEAASNQPQHF.

This clonotype was detected many times. The genes are TRBV20-1 and TRBJ2-3, with 9 bases that match TRBD2. Germline values: CDR1 DFQATT, CDR2 SNEGSKA (reference sequence). This CDR3 spans 16 amino acids. The trim removed 0 bases at V and 2 bases at J, leaving 6 bases unmatched. The CDR3 DNA is TGCAGTGCTAGAGACCCGACTAGCGGAGACACAGATACGCAGTATTTT. Protein sequence: CSARDPTSGDTDTQYF.

Only a few counts were recorded for this clonotype. V gene TRBV5-1 combines with J gene TRBJ2-5; 10 nucleotides match TRBD1. CDR1 is SGHRS and CDR2 is YFSETQ in the germline V gene. This CDR3 region has 15 residues. With 4 bases clipped from V and 3 bases from J, the junction kept 6 bases outside the gene matches. Here the CDR3 DNA reads TGCGCCAGCAGCGGGGGACAGGGGATCAAAGAGACCCAGTACTTC. Translation gives CASSGGQGIKETQYF.

In its sample, this clonotype was seen many times. Germline and junction disagree at one end, which may indicate a read error. The chain recombines TRBV11-1 with TRBJ1-1; D not resolved. The V gene's germline CDR1 is SGHAT and CDR2 FQDESV (reference sequence). The CDR3 is made up of 13 amino acids. CDR3 residues: CASSLGLNTEAFF. CDR3 in DNA: TGTGCCAGCAGTTTAGGGCTGAACACTGAAGCTTTCTTT.

This clonotype was found many times. The genes are TRBV7-9 and TRBJ2-1; D may correspond to TRBD1 or TRBD2 (5 bases each). CDR1 and CDR2 (germline): SEHNR, FQNEAQ (reference sequence). V gave up 0 bases and J gave up 3 bases, with 12 bases separating them. The CDR3 extends over 16 amino acids. The CDR3 is CASSLALGTDYNEQFF. The CDR3 region has the DNA TGTGCCAGCAGCTTAGCGCTAGGGACGGACTACAATGAGCAGTTCTTC.

This clonotype was found many times. The CDR3: CASSAGRGSEKLFF. The CDR3 DNA sequence: TGTGCCAGCTCCGCGGGCAGGGGGAGTGAAAAACTGTTTTTT. The chain recombines TRBV18 with TRBJ1-4; TRBD1 matches 7 bases. The CDR3 sequence is 14 residues long. Trimming cost V 6 bases and J 7 bases; bases outside gene matches: 8. Germline CDR1 and CDR2: KGHSH and LQKENI.

This clonotype showed up many times. This rearrangement joins TRBV6-5 to TRBJ1-5; TRBD1 matches at 7 bases. The CDR3 covers 15 residues. CDR1 MNHEY and CDR2 SVGAGI come from the germline V gene. The junction had 6 bases not matched to a gene; V was cut back by 6 bases and J by 1 base. The CDR3 DNA reads TGTGCCAGCAGCCAAGACAGGGCGAGCAATCAGCCCCAGCATTTT. Translated: CASSQDRASNQPQHF.

This clonotype was seen repeatedly, ten times or more. J is TRBJ2-1 and V is TRBV5-1; D perhaps matches TRBD1 (5 bases). CDR1 is SGHRS, CDR2 YFSETQ, per germline. The CDR3 loop spans 14 amino acids. V lost 3 bases, J lost 3 bases, and 10 bases lay in between. The CDR3 loop reads CASSSRQNYNEQFF. The CDR3 DNA follows: TGCGCCAGCAGCTCCCGACAGAACTACAATGAGCAGTTCTTC.

This clonotype was seen at least ten times. The chain employs TRBV6-1 and TRBJ2-1; tentatively, D is TRBD1 or TRBD2 (5 bases each). V was pared by 9 bases and J by 3 bases, with 12 bases between. CDR1 is MNHNS, CDR2 SASEGT, per germline. The CDR3 covers 13 residues. For the CDR3, the DNA is TGTGCCAGTCCCGGGACGAGCTACAATGAGCAGTTCTTC. This encodes CASPGTSYNEQFF.

Note on this clonotype: A much larger clone sits a single nucleotide away, making a read error possible. The chain combines TRBV6-1 with TRBJ2-4; either TRBD1 or TRBD2 may supply D (5 bases each). This CDR3 spans 15 amino acids. V lost 6 bases, J lost 0 bases, and 12 bases lay in between. CDR1 MNHNS and CDR2 SASEGT come from the germline V gene. The DNA of the CDR3 is TGTGCCAGCAGAGATCAGGGACGAGCCAAAAACATTCAGTACTTC. It yields the protein CASRDQGRAKNIQYF.

The sample holds a few counts of this clonotype. The V and J genes are TRBV5-1 and TRBJ2-7, with 10 nucleotides matching TRBD2. This CDR3 is built from 17 residues. In germline, CDR1 is SGHRS, CDR2 YFSETQ. After removal of 2 bases from V and 1 base from J, the junction contained 9 bases not matched to a gene. This CDR3 is CASSFGLAGGISYEQYF. The CDR3 region has the DNA TGCGCCAGCAGCTTTGGGTTAGCGGGGGGTATTTCCTACGAGCAGTACTTC.

This clonotype was detected a few times. The chain has TRBV4-3 and TRBJ2-7, with 10 bases identical to TRBD1. CDR1 is LGHNA, CDR2 YSLEER, per germline. This CDR3 is built from 15 residues. V shed 4 bases and J 6 bases; nucleotides not matched to a gene: 9. The CDR3 nucleotides read TGCGCCAGCAGCCTACAACCGGGACAGGGGAGCGAGCAGTACTTC. It specifies CASSLQPGQGSEQYF.

In this sample, this clonotype turned up many times. This sequence joins TRBV12-3 or TRBV12-4 and TRBJ2-3, with D perhaps TRBD1 (5 bases). This CDR3 comprises 13 residues. V lost 4 bases and J 4 bases, leaving 9 bases between the germline ends. CDR3 loop: CASSSQVPDTQYF. The CDR3 DNA sequence: TGTGCCAGCAGTTCACAGGTCCCAGATACGCAGTATTTT.

This clonotype appeared many times. This chain joins TRBV5-4 and TRBJ2-5; 10 nucleotides match TRBD2. The CDR3 covers 15 residues. Trimming took 4 bases from V and 5 from J; bases not matched to a gene: 8. CDR1 and CDR2 (germline): SGHNT, YYREEE (reference sequence). The CDR3 reads CASSTGTSEGETQYF. CDR3 bases: TGTGCCAGCAGCACGGGGACTAGCGAGGGGGAGACCCAGTACTTC.

This clonotype has a count of ten or more. The chain employs TRBV20-1 and TRBJ1-1, with 10 nucleotides matching TRBD1. The germline V gene encodes CDR1 DFQATT and CDR2 SNEGSKA (reference sequence). V trimming: 5 bases; J trimming: 4 bases; junction bases outside the gene matches: 7. CDR3 length: 14 amino acids. DNA for the CDR3: TGCAGTGCTCCCTCCGGGACAGGGGCCACTGAAGCTTTCTTT. This encodes CSAPSGTGATEAFF.

The J gene is TRBJ2-1, the V gene TRBV6-1; D is ambiguous. Germline assignment: CDR1 MNHNS and CDR2 SASEGT. V was trimmed by 4 bases and J by 6 bases, leaving 19 bases between them. This CDR3 has 16 amino acids. CDR3 residues: CASSVSLAHPANEQFF. As DNA, the CDR3 is TGTGCCAGCAGTGTATCACTCGCCCACCCGGCCAATGAGCAGTTCTTC.

Ten or more counts support this clonotype. J is TRBJ2-5 and V is TRBV6-5, with TRBD2 matching over 7 bases. Germline CDR1 MNHEY, CDR2 SVGAGI. The J segment lost 7 bases and the V segment lost 6 bases, leaving 8 bases of the junction unmatched. This CDR3 spans 13 amino acids. The CDR3 sequence: CASRVAGPGTQYF. In DNA, the CDR3 is TGTGCCAGCAGGGTAGCGGGCCCTGGGACCCAGTACTTC.

This clonotype was seen repeatedly, ten times or more. This rearrangement joins TRBV9 to TRBJ2-7; 8 nucleotides agree with TRBD1. Trimming removed 4 bases from V and 3 bases from J; junction bases left unmatched: 9. Germline V gene data show CDR1 as SGDLS and CDR2 as YYNGEE. CDR3 length equals 15 residues. In nucleotides, the CDR3 is TGTGCCAGCAGCCCTCTTGGACAGGGCCACTACGAGCAGTACTTC. Protein product: CASSPLGQGHYEQYF. Based on the CDR3 plus reference TRBV9 and TRBJ2-7, the full variable domain is DSGVTQTPKHLITATGQRVTLRCSPRSGDLSVYWYQQSLDQGLQFLIQYYNGEERAKGNILERFSAQQFPDLHSELNLSSLELGDSALYFCASSPLGQGHYEQYFGPGTRLTVT.

A remark on this clonotype: This may arise from a read error, as a much more abundant clone is one base away. The chain carries TRBV7-6 and TRBJ2-2; D is possibly TRBD1 (5 bases). Germline CDR1 SGHVS, CDR2 FNYEAQ. The CDR3 extends over 14 amino acids. The CDR3 sequence is CASSGAGNIGELFF. CDR3 bases: TGTGCCAGCAGCGGGGCAGGGAACATCGGGGAGCTGTTTTTT.

This rearrangement joins TRBV6-5 to TRBJ2-1; D gene uncertain. Trimming shortened V by 3 bases and J by 0 bases, and 6 bases separated the two germline ends. This CDR3 region has 14 residues. The germline CDR1 and CDR2 sequences are MNHEY and SVGAGI. CDR3 coding DNA: TGTGCCAGCAGTTATACTGCCTCCTACAATGAGCAGTTCTTC. It translates to CASSYTASYNEQFF.

Ten or more counts support this clonotype. The chain combines TRBV20-1 with TRBJ2-7; no clear D gene. This CDR3 is 15 amino acids long. The germline CDR1 and CDR2 sequences are DFQATT and SNEGSKA (reference sequence). Trimming shortened V by 0 bases and J by 0 bases, and 12 bases separated the two germline ends. The CDR3 DNA is TGCAGTGCTAGAGAAAACAGCGTGAGCTCCTACGAGCAGTACTTC. Translating gives CSARENSVSSYEQYF.

This clonotype came up many times. This chain joins TRBV19 and TRBJ1-5; D gene ambiguous. The V and J ends lost 4 bases and 5 bases respectively, with 6 bases between them. Germline V gives CDR1 LNHDA, CDR2 SQIVND (reference sequence). This CDR3 contains 12 residues. The DNA for the CDR3 is TGTGCCAGTAGTAGATTGGATCAGCCCCAGCATTTT. Translating gives CASSRLDQPQHF.

This clonotype was recorded at least ten times. The rearrangement uses TRBV7-6 and TRBJ2-7; D might be TRBD1 (5 bases). Trimming stripped 4 bases from V and 1 base from J, with 8 bases between. The length of the CDR3 is 13 residues. Germline values: CDR1 SGHVS, CDR2 FNYEAQ. In DNA, the CDR3 is TGTGCCAGCAGCTACGACAGATCCTACGAGCAGTACTTC. Encoded protein: CASSYDRSYEQYF. Full variable domain (rest looked up from reference TRBV7-6 and TRBJ2-7): GAGVSQSPRYKVTKRGQDVALRCDPISGHVSLYWYRQALGQGPEFLTYFNYEAQQDKSGLPNDRFSAERPEGSISTLTIQRTEQRDSAMYRCASSYDRSYEQYFGPGTRLTVT.

The J gene is TRBJ2-2, the V gene TRBV6-6; TRBD2 is a possible D gene (5 bases). The CDR3 sequence is 13 residues long. V lost 6 bases and J 7 bases, leaving 12 bases between the germline ends. Germline V gene data show CDR1 as MNHNY and CDR2 as SVGAGI (reference sequence). CDR3 DNA: TGTGCCAGCAGCCTCGGGGTGAGCGGGGAGCTGTTTTTT. Its translation is CASSLGVSGELFF.

The chain links TRBV4-1 to TRBJ2-1; D call uncertain. CDR1 MGHRA and CDR2 YSYEKL come from the germline V gene. V was shortened by 1 base and J by 2 bases, with 12 bases between the two germline ends. The CDR3 covers 16 residues. CDR3 DNA: TGCGCCAGCAGCCAAGGAATAGTTTCAACCTACAATGAGCAGTTCTTC. It translates to CASSQGIVSTYNEQFF.

This clonotype was seen ten or more times. The CDR3 nucleotides read TGCAGTGCTAGCGGAGGGGGAGAGACCCAGTACTTC. Protein: CSASGGGETQYF. The chain combines TRBV20-1 with TRBJ2-5; either TRBD1 or TRBD2 may supply D (6 bases each). The germline V gene encodes CDR1 DFQATT and CDR2 SNEGSKA (reference sequence). The CDR3 totals 12 residues. Trimming removed 3 bases from V and 4 bases from J, with 9 bases in between.

This clonotype came up a few times. V and J are TRBV7-8 and TRBJ2-1, with no clear D. V was pared by 1 base and J by 7 bases, with 5 bases between. Germline CDR1 is SGHVS and CDR2 is FQNEAQ. The CDR3 covers 12 residues. This CDR3 is CASSLGLNEQFF. In nucleotides, the CDR3 is TGTGCCAGCAGCTTAGGTTTGAATGAGCAGTTCTTC.

This clonotype was seen only a few times. The chain combines TRBV18 with TRBJ2-4; perhaps TRBD1 as D (6 bases). The CDR3 runs 13 residues. CDR1 KGHSH and CDR2 LQKENI come from the germline V gene. V was shortened by 6 bases and J by 8 bases, with 14 bases between the two germline ends. The CDR3 DNA follows: TGTGCCAGCTCCCTCGGACAGACGGACATTCAGTACTTC. This encodes CASSLGQTDIQYF.